Below, one T cell receptor beta chain is given with its context. The entry originates in a study of T cell changes during pregnancy in multiple sclerosis. Produced via immunoSEQ multiplex PCR; TCRdb's table is partial and in-frame only. The table lists fewer than 75,000 clones, about 91% of them singletons. Germline CDR1 is MNHEY and CDR2 is SVGAGI. Deletions cut 2 bases from V and 1 base from J, with 14 bases between. The CDR3 length is 16 residues. This specimen was peripheral blood, taken in the first trimester of pregnancy. The receptor was derived from a female donor with multiple sclerosis, enrolled in a pregnancy study. This chain links TRBV6-5 with TRBJ2-5; perhaps TRBD1 as D (6 bases). The CDR3 loop is CASSYIRGWGQETQYF. CDR3 coding DNA: TGTGCCAGCAGTTACATCAGGGGATGGGGCCAAGAGACCCAGTACTTC.